The rows below give T cell receptor beta chains drawn from one sample of a study of cytomegalovirus exposure and HLA in healthy donors. TCRdb's copy holds only in-frame clones and misses some; the assay was immunoSEQ multiplex PCR. This sample contains tens of thousands of clones. Sequencing used PBMCs. Receptors originate from a woman in her 30s in good health and CMV-seropositive. CDR3s include the opening cysteine and the closing phenylalanine or tryptophan. The D gene is left open where the match is weak.

v_gene: TRBV30; j_gene: TRBJ2-1; d_gene: TRBD1; CDR3nt: TGTGCCTGTAAATCCCAGGACAGGGGGTTGTACAATGAGCAGTTCTTC; CDR3aa: CACKSQDRGLYNEQFF
v_gene: TRBV4-1; j_gene: TRBJ1-1; d_gene: TRBD1; CDR3nt: TGCGCCAGCAGCCAAGCGAGAGGGACAGGAGACACTGAAGCTTTCTTT; CDR3aa: CASSQARGTGDTEAFF
v_gene: TRBV25-1; j_gene: TRBJ2-3; d_gene: NA; CDR3nt: TGTGCCAGCAGTGACCCGAGTCGCACAGATACGCAGTATTTT; CDR3aa: CASSDPSRTDTQYF
v_gene: TRBV5-5; j_gene: TRBJ2-7; d_gene: TRBD1; CDR3nt: TGTGCCAGCAGGGACCGGGACAGCACCTACGAGCAGTACTTC; CDR3aa: CASRDRDSTYEQYF
v_gene: TRBV15; j_gene: TRBJ2-7; d_gene: NA; CDR3nt: TGTGCCACCAGCAGGACAGGTGGGCCCTACGAGCAGTACTTC; CDR3aa: CATSRTGGPYEQYF
v_gene: TRBV5-1; j_gene: TRBJ2-1; d_gene: TRBD2; CDR3nt: TGCGCCAGCAGCTTGGCTGGCGGGAGACCGTTGGAGCAGTTCTTC; CDR3aa: CASSLAGGRPLEQFF
v_gene: TRBV7-9; j_gene: TRBJ2-3; d_gene: TRBD1; CDR3nt: TGTGCCAGCTACTATCCGGGACAGGGTCTTTTT; CDR3aa: CASYYPGQGLF
v_gene: TRBV19; j_gene: TRBJ1-4; d_gene: NA; CDR3nt: TGTGCCAGTAGAAACGTGGACAGACTTAATGAAAAACTGTTTTTT; CDR3aa: CASRNVDRLNEKLFF
v_gene: TRBV28; j_gene: TRBJ1-1; d_gene: TRBD1; CDR3nt: TGTGCCAGCAGTTTAGAGTGGAGGGGGCACACTGAAGCTTTCTTT; CDR3aa: CASSLEWRGHTEAFF
v_gene: TRBV5-4; j_gene: TRBJ2-1; d_gene: TRBD1; CDR3nt: TGTGCCAGCAGCTTGCGGACAGGGAACTACAATGAGCAGTTCTTC; CDR3aa: CASSLRTGNYNEQFF
v_gene: TRBV9; j_gene: TRBJ2-1; d_gene: TRBD2; CDR3nt: TGTGCCAGCAGCCGGGGGGGGTTCGGGGACAATGAGCAGTTCTTC; CDR3aa: CASSRGGFGDNEQFF
v_gene: TRBV7-9; j_gene: TRBJ2-1; d_gene: TRBD2; CDR3nt: TGTGCCAGCAGCTCGGGGGGACTATCCGAGGAGTTCTTC; CDR3aa: CASSSGGLSEEFF
v_gene: TRBV5-1; j_gene: TRBJ2-7; d_gene: NA; CDR3nt: TGCGCCAGCAGCTTTCAGGGTCCCGAAGGCGAGCAGTACTTC; CDR3aa: CASSFQGPEGEQYF
v_gene: TRBV29-1; j_gene: TRBJ1-1; d_gene: NA; CDR3nt: TGCAGCGCGGGACTTAAGAACACTGAAGCTTTCTTT; CDR3aa: CSAGLKNTEAFF
v_gene: TRBV2; j_gene: TRBJ1-2; d_gene: NA; CDR3nt: TGTGCCAGCAGTGGGGAGGGCGTACGCGGCTACACCTTC; CDR3aa: CASSGEGVRGYTF
v_gene: TRBV19; j_gene: TRBJ2-3; d_gene: NA; CDR3nt: TGTGCCAGTAGTATAAATGACAGGGATACGCAGTATTTT; CDR3aa: CASSINDRDTQYF
v_gene: TRBV10-3; j_gene: TRBJ1-1; d_gene: NA; CDR3nt: TGTGCCATCAGTCCAAACCCGGGACTAGCTGAAGCTTTCTTT; CDR3aa: CAISPNPGLAEAFF
v_gene: TRBV6-5; j_gene: TRBJ1-4; d_gene: TRBD1; CDR3nt: TGTGCCAGCAGTTACCAGGGACAGGGGGAGGTAAAACTGTTTTTT; CDR3aa: CASSYQGQGEVKLFF
v_gene: TRBV6-5; j_gene: TRBJ2-7; d_gene: NA; CDR3nt: TGTGCCAGCAGTGTAACTTTTAGCTCCTACGAGCAGTACTTC; CDR3aa: CASSVTFSSYEQYF
v_gene: TRBV7-2; j_gene: TRBJ1-1; d_gene: NA; CDR3nt: TGTGCCAGCAGCTTAGGGCTAGTCTTGAACACTGAAGCTTTCTTT; CDR3aa: CASSLGLVLNTEAFF
v_gene: TRBV29-1; j_gene: TRBJ2-1; d_gene: TRBD2; CDR3nt: TGCAGCCTCACGGGGCTAGCGGGAGGGGGTTACAATGAGCAGTTCTTC; CDR3aa: CSLTGLAGGGYNEQFF
v_gene: TRBV9; j_gene: TRBJ1-2; d_gene: TRBD1; CDR3nt: TGTGCCAGCAGCGTAGGTGGACAGGAGACTAACTATGGCTACACCTTC; CDR3aa: CASSVGGQETNYGYTF
v_gene: TRBV18; j_gene: TRBJ1-2; d_gene: NA; CDR3nt: TGTGCCAGTCAGGGGCCAGATTACTATGGCTACACCTTC; CDR3aa: CASQGPDYYGYTF
v_gene: TRBV11-2; j_gene: TRBJ1-1; d_gene: NA; CDR3nt: TGTGCCAGCAGCTTCGGACGGGGGAACACTGAAGCTTTCTTT; CDR3aa: CASSFGRGNTEAFF
v_gene: TRBV6-5; j_gene: TRBJ2-1; d_gene: NA; CDR3nt: TGTGCCAGCAGGGCTAGCGCAAACAATGAGCAGTTCTTC; CDR3aa: CASRASANNEQFF
v_gene: TRBV28; j_gene: TRBJ1-5; d_gene: NA; CDR3nt: TGTGCCAGCAGTTTTCATGCAGGGATCATTAGCAATCAGCCCCAGCATTTT; CDR3aa: CASSFHAGIISNQPQHF
v_gene: TRBV29-1; j_gene: TRBJ1-4; d_gene: TRBD1; CDR3nt: TGCAGCGTCGTAACAGGGGATACGGGAGAAAAACTGTTTTTT; CDR3aa: CSVVTGDTGEKLFF
v_gene: TRBV28; j_gene: TRBJ1-5; d_gene: TRBD1; CDR3nt: TGTGCCAGCAGTCTCCGACAGGGTGGGGAGCCCCAGCATTTT; CDR3aa: CASSLRQGGEPQHF
v_gene: TRBV4-1; j_gene: TRBJ2-2; d_gene: NA; CDR3nt: TGCGCCAGCAGCCAAGTGGGGGGACGATCCGGGGAGCTGTTTTTT; CDR3aa: CASSQVGGRSGELFF
v_gene: TRBV6-6; j_gene: TRBJ2-3; d_gene: NA; CDR3nt: TGTAGCCTTAGCCGAGACAGCACAGATACGCAGTATTTT; CDR3aa: CSLSRDSTDTQYF
v_gene: TRBV9; j_gene: TRBJ2-5; d_gene: NA; CDR3nt: TGTGCCAGCAGCGTAGCGGGAGCGCGAGAGACCCAGTACTTC; CDR3aa: CASSVAGARETQYF
v_gene: TRBV5-1; j_gene: TRBJ1-3; d_gene: NA; CDR3nt: TGCGCCAGCAGCAGGGGTTTAGAGGCTTCGGGAAACACCATATATTTT; CDR3aa: CASSRGLEASGNTIYF
v_gene: TRBV18; j_gene: TRBJ2-5; d_gene: NA; CDR3nt: TGTGCCAGCTCACCGGAGCAAGAGATGATTTGGACCCAGTACTTC; CDR3aa: CASSPEQEMIWTQYF
v_gene: TRBV11-2; j_gene: TRBJ2-1; d_gene: TRBD2; CDR3nt: TGTGCCAGCAGCTTATCCGGGACTATGAACTATGAGCAGTTCTTC; CDR3aa: CASSLSGTMNYEQFF
v_gene: TRBV13; j_gene: TRBJ2-1; d_gene: NA; CDR3nt: TGTGCCAGCAGCTTATGGGGCTCCCGCTCCTACAATGAGCAGTTCTTC; CDR3aa: CASSLWGSRSYNEQFF
v_gene: TRBV28; j_gene: TRBJ1-1; d_gene: NA; CDR3nt: TGTGCCAGCAGTTTGTCGGGGGTGGGGACTGAAGCTTTCTTT; CDR3aa: CASSLSGVGTEAFF
v_gene: TRBV21-1; j_gene: TRBJ1-1; d_gene: NA; CDR3nt: TGTGCCAGCAGCATAGAGGGTGAGGGGAACACTGAAGCTTTCTTT; CDR3aa: CASSIEGEGNTEAFF
v_gene: TRBV19; j_gene: TRBJ1-1; d_gene: NA; CDR3nt: TGTGCCAGTAGTATAGAGACAGGTACGGCTGAAGCTTTCTTT; CDR3aa: CASSIETGTAEAFF
v_gene: TRBV5-1; j_gene: TRBJ2-6; d_gene: NA; CDR3nt: TGCGCCAGCAGCTTAGAGGAGGCGGCCAACGTCCTGACTTTC; CDR3aa: CASSLEEAANVLTF
v_gene: TRBV9; j_gene: TRBJ2-1; d_gene: TRBD2; CDR3nt: TGTGCCAGCGGGTTCGGGGGGAAAGATGAGCAGTTCTTC; CDR3aa: CASGFGGKDEQFF
v_gene: TRBV9; j_gene: TRBJ2-1; d_gene: NA; CDR3nt: TGTGCCAGCTCAACAGGAGACAATGAGCAGTTCTTC; CDR3aa: CASSTGDNEQFF
v_gene: TRBV4-1; j_gene: TRBJ2-2; d_gene: NA; CDR3nt: TGCGCCAGCAGCCAAAACCAGGGTGGCACCGGGGAGCTGTTTTTT; CDR3aa: CASSQNQGGTGELFF
v_gene: TRBV29-1; j_gene: TRBJ1-2; d_gene: NA; CDR3nt: TGCAGCGTTAGGATAGGGAGCTATGGCTACACCTTC; CDR3aa: CSVRIGSYGYTF
v_gene: TRBV21-1; j_gene: TRBJ1-2; d_gene: NA; CDR3nt: TGTACCAGCAGCACGGCCGGGACAGGGAAAGGATATGGCTACACCTTC; CDR3aa: CTSSTAGTGKGYGYTF
v_gene: TRBV5-1; j_gene: TRBJ2-1; d_gene: TRBD2; CDR3nt: TGCGCCAGCAGCTTGGCCCTTAGCGGGGGGGCCGGGGAGCAGTTCTTC; CDR3aa: CASSLALSGGAGEQFF
v_gene: TRBV6-1; j_gene: TRBJ1-2; d_gene: NA; CDR3nt: TGTGCCAGCAGTGAAGCTAACAGGGTCTATGGCTACACCTTC; CDR3aa: CASSEANRVYGYTF
v_gene: TRBV7-8; j_gene: TRBJ1-2; d_gene: NA; CDR3nt: TGTGCCAGCAGCGCCCGGGTCCCTCTGGTCGGTGGCTACACCTTC; CDR3aa: CASSARVPLVGGYTF
v_gene: TRBV7-6; j_gene: TRBJ2-7; d_gene: TRBD1; CDR3nt: TGTGCCAGCAGCTCCGGGACAGGGGGCCACGAGCAGTACTTC; CDR3aa: CASSSGTGGHEQYF
v_gene: TRBV6-5; j_gene: TRBJ2-5; d_gene: TRBD2; CDR3nt: TGTGCCAGCAACAGGCCGGGACCGGGGGGAGAGACCCAGTACTTC; CDR3aa: CASNRPGPGGETQYF
v_gene: TRBV29-1; j_gene: TRBJ1-1; d_gene: NA; CDR3nt: TGCGCGGGGAGGTTGAACACTGAAGCTTTCTTT; CDR3aa: CAGRLNTEAFF
v_gene: TRBV2; j_gene: TRBJ1-1; d_gene: NA; CDR3nt: TGTGCCAGCAGAGAACTCCAAGGGCAGGGAAGGTGGAACACTGAAGCTTTCTTT; CDR3aa: CASRELQGQGRWNTEAFF
v_gene: TRBV5-1; j_gene: TRBJ2-7; d_gene: NA; CDR3nt: TGCGCCAGCAGCCAAGGAGACTACTCCTACGAGCAGTACTTC; CDR3aa: CASSQGDYSYEQYF
v_gene: TRBV4-2; j_gene: TRBJ2-1; d_gene: TRBD2; CDR3nt: TGTGCCAGCAGCCCAGGCGCAGCGGGGGACAATGAGCAGTTCTTC; CDR3aa: CASSPGAAGDNEQFF
v_gene: TRBV5-1; j_gene: TRBJ1-2; d_gene: TRBD1; CDR3nt: TGCGCCAGCAGCCAGGGACAGGACGCTAACTATGGCTACACCTTC; CDR3aa: CASSQGQDANYGYTF
v_gene: TRBV29-1; j_gene: TRBJ2-2; d_gene: TRBD2; CDR3nt: TGCAGCGGTGGGCTAGCGGGGAACACCGGGGAGCTGTTTTTT; CDR3aa: CSGGLAGNTGELFF